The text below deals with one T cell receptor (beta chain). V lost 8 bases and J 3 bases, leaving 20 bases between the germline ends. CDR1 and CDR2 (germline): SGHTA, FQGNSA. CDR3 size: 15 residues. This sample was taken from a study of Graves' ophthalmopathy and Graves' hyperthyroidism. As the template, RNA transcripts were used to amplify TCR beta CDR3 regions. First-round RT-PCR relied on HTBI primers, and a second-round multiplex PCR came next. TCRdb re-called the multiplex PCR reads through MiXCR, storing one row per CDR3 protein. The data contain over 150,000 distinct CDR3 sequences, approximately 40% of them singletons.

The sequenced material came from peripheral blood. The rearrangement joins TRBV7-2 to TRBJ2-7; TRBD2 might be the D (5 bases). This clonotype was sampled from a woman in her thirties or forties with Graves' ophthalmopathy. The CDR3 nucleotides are TGTGCCAGCTCCCACACGGTTCGGGGAGACTACGAGCAGTACTTC. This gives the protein CASSHTVRGDYEQYF.